This is a list of T cell receptor beta chains from one sample in a study of vaccination effects on CD4 cells after COVID-19. These receptors have no known antigen. The table came from immunoSEQ multiplex PCR; TCRdb's copy has only in-frame clones and leaves some out. The sample lists 75,000 or so clones, roughly 80% occurring once. The sample consisted of CD4+ T cells from PBMCs cultured with HCoV-OC43 spike peptides, taken after COVID-19 vaccination. The receptors shown here come from a human donor who received a COVID-19 vaccine. Both conserved end residues are part of each CDR3. D genes are given only for firm matches. For some rows the clone size is stated as once, few or many, or as a class when expanded; others skip it.

j_gene: TRBJ1-5
v_gene: TRBV7-9
d_gene: TRBD1
abundance: NA
CDR3aa: CASSLKVGTGDRGPQPQHF
CDR3nt: TGTGCCAGCAGCTTAAAAGTAGGTACGGGGGACAGGGGGCCCCAGCCCCAGCATTTT

j_gene: TRBJ1-6
v_gene: TRBV15
d_gene: NA
abundance: NA
CDR3aa: CATSRDNEYSPLHF
CDR3nt: TGTGCCACCAGCAGGGACAATGAGTATTCACCCCTCCACTTT

j_gene: TRBJ1-2
v_gene: TRBV19
d_gene: NA
abundance: NA
CDR3aa: CASSIFRGLTNYGYTF
CDR3nt: TGTGCCAGTAGTATATTTAGGGGACTCACTAACTATGGCTACACCTTC

j_gene: TRBJ1-5
v_gene: TRBV19
d_gene: TRBD1
abundance: NA
CDR3aa: CASTLTGASRANQPQHF
CDR3nt: TGTGCCAGTACCCTGACAGGGGCCAGCAGGGCCAATCAGCCCCAGCATTTT

j_gene: TRBJ2-5
v_gene: TRBV3-1/TRBV3-2
d_gene: NA
abundance: once
CDR3aa: CASSQEGLTMQTQYF
CDR3nt: TGTGCCAGCAGCCAAGAGGGACTGACGATGCAGACCCAGTACTTC

j_gene: TRBJ1-3
v_gene: TRBV7-3
d_gene: NA
abundance: NA
CDR3aa: CASSLTPRGGNTIYF
CDR3nt: TGTGCCAGCAGCTTAACGCCCAGGGGAGGAAACACCATATATTTT

j_gene: TRBJ1-4
v_gene: TRBV6-5
d_gene: TRBD1
abundance: few
CDR3aa: CASSNTGGSGEKLFF
CDR3nt: TGTGCCAGCAGTAACACAGGGGGCTCGGGTGAAAAACTGTTTTTT

j_gene: TRBJ1-6
v_gene: TRBV7-8
d_gene: TRBD1
abundance: NA
CDR3aa: CASSLVPGQGHSPLHF
CDR3nt: TGTGCCAGCAGCTTAGTGCCCGGACAGGGACATTCACCCCTCCACTTT

j_gene: TRBJ1-5
v_gene: TRBV12-3/TRBV12-4
d_gene: NA
abundance: NA
CDR3aa: CASSYGGDQPQHF
CDR3nt: TGTGCCAGCAGTTATGGGGGCGATCAGCCCCAGCATTTT

j_gene: TRBJ2-5
v_gene: TRBV10-3
d_gene: TRBD2
abundance: NA
CDR3aa: CAISSGGLIQETQYF
CDR3nt: TGTGCCATCTCAAGCGGGGGGCTGATACAAGAGACCCAGTACTTC

j_gene: TRBJ1-1
v_gene: TRBV24-1
d_gene: NA
abundance: NA
CDR3aa: CATSEGHTNTEAFF
CDR3nt: TGTGCCACCAGCGAGGGACACACGAACACTGAAGCTTTCTTT

j_gene: TRBJ1-1
v_gene: TRBV5-1
d_gene: TRBD1
abundance: few
CDR3aa: CASSVFGTAQNTEAFF
CDR3nt: TGCGCCAGCAGTGTGTTCGGGACAGCTCAGAACACTGAAGCTTTCTTT

j_gene: TRBJ1-4
v_gene: TRBV2
d_gene: NA
abundance: NA
CDR3aa: CASSPGRTYNEKLFF
CDR3nt: TGTGCCAGCAGCCCAGGACGGACCTATAATGAAAAACTGTTTTTT

j_gene: TRBJ2-4
v_gene: TRBV18
d_gene: NA
abundance: NA
CDR3aa: CASSPAQGRGKNIQYF
CDR3nt: TGTGCCAGCTCACCGGCCCAGGGCCGGGGCAAAAACATTCAGTACTTC

j_gene: TRBJ1-4
v_gene: TRBV30
d_gene: NA
abundance: NA
CDR3aa: CAWRRRGEKLFF
CDR3nt: TGTGCCTGGAGGCGTAGGGGTGAAAAACTGTTTTTT

j_gene: TRBJ1-5
v_gene: TRBV28
d_gene: NA
abundance: NA
CDR3aa: CASSLLGAGVNQPQHF
CDR3nt: TGTGCCAGCAGTTTATTAGGGGCAGGGGTAAATCAGCCCCAGCATTTT

j_gene: TRBJ1-6
v_gene: TRBV3-1/TRBV3-2
d_gene: NA
abundance: NA
CDR3aa: CASSQEFRDLHF
CDR3nt: TGTGCCAGCAGCCAAGAATTCAGGGACCTCCACTTT

j_gene: TRBJ1-6
v_gene: TRBV30
d_gene: NA
abundance: once
CDR3aa: CAWSRPPNYNSPLHF
CDR3nt: TGTGCCTGGAGCCGACCACCGAACTATAATTCACCCCTCCACTTT

j_gene: TRBJ1-4
v_gene: TRBV7-9
d_gene: NA
abundance: NA
CDR3aa: CASSCRDWPKKLFF
CDR3nt: TGTGCCAGCAGCTGTAGGGACTGGCCCAAAAAACTGTTTTTT

j_gene: TRBJ1-1
v_gene: TRBV29-1
d_gene: NA
abundance: NA
CDR3aa: CSSGGFPNTEAFF
CDR3nt: TGCAGCTCCGGGGGCTTCCCGAACACTGAAGCTTTCTTT

j_gene: TRBJ2-1
v_gene: TRBV21-1
d_gene: NA
abundance: NA
CDR3aa: CASSKALPYNEQFF
CDR3nt: TGTGCCAGCAGCAAAGCGTTGCCCTACAATGAGCAGTTCTTC

j_gene: TRBJ1-1
v_gene: TRBV29-1
d_gene: NA
abundance: NA
CDR3aa: CSVEDHQGNTEAFF
CDR3nt: TGCAGCGTTGAAGATCACCAGGGGAACACTGAAGCTTTCTTT

j_gene: TRBJ1-4
v_gene: TRBV15
d_gene: TRBD1
abundance: NA
CDR3aa: CATSPGTGFGEKLFF
CDR3nt: TGTGCCACCAGTCCCGGGACAGGGTTTGGTGAAAAACTGTTTTTT

j_gene: TRBJ1-4
v_gene: TRBV7-2
d_gene: TRBD1
abundance: NA
CDR3aa: CASSLVGQLNEKLFF
CDR3nt: TGTGCCAGCAGCTTAGTGGGACAGCTAAATGAAAAACTGTTTTTT

j_gene: TRBJ2-3
v_gene: TRBV6-5
d_gene: NA
abundance: NA
CDR3aa: CASSPGADTQYF
CDR3nt: TGTGCCAGCAGCCCGGGAGCAGATACGCAGTATTTT

j_gene: TRBJ2-2
v_gene: TRBV4-3
d_gene: NA
abundance: NA
CDR3aa: CASSQVGASTGELFF
CDR3nt: TGCGCCAGCAGCCAAGTAGGGGCGAGCACCGGGGAGCTGTTTTTT

j_gene: TRBJ1-4
v_gene: TRBV27
d_gene: TRBD1
abundance: NA
CDR3aa: CASSSKPTGDYEKLFF
CDR3nt: TGTGCCAGCAGTTCAAAACCGACAGGGGATTATGAAAAACTGTTTTTT

j_gene: TRBJ2-5
v_gene: TRBV6-2/TRBV6-3
d_gene: TRBD2
abundance: NA
CDR3aa: CASSTGSGGTQETQYF
CDR3nt: TGTGCCAGCAGTACAGGTAGCGGGGGGACGCAAGAGACCCAGTACTTC

j_gene: TRBJ1-2
v_gene: TRBV18
d_gene: NA
abundance: NA
CDR3aa: CASSPVTFNYGYTF
CDR3nt: TGTGCCAGCTCACCGGTCACCTTTAACTATGGCTACACCTTC

j_gene: TRBJ2-5
v_gene: TRBV5-4
d_gene: NA
abundance: few
CDR3aa: CASSLGSGSAETQYF
CDR3nt: TGTGCCAGCAGCTTGGGGTCGGGGAGTGCGGAGACCCAGTACTTC

j_gene: TRBJ1-1
v_gene: TRBV7-2
d_gene: NA
abundance: NA
CDR3aa: CASSLVGNTEAFF
CDR3nt: TGTGCCAGCAGCTTGGTTGGGAACACTGAAGCTTTCTTT

j_gene: TRBJ1-1
v_gene: TRBV7-2
d_gene: NA
abundance: NA
CDR3aa: CASSFEGTEAFF
CDR3nt: TGTGCCAGCAGTTTCGAGGGTACTGAAGCTTTCTTT

j_gene: TRBJ1-6
v_gene: TRBV14
d_gene: NA
abundance: NA
CDR3aa: CASSQVAQTLHF
CDR3nt: TGTGCCAGCAGCCAAGTTGCGCAAACCCTCCACTTT

j_gene: TRBJ2-6
v_gene: TRBV6-5
d_gene: NA
abundance: NA
CDR3aa: CASSYAGANVLTF
CDR3nt: TGTGCCAGCAGTTACGCGGGGGCCAACGTCCTGACTTTC

j_gene: TRBJ2-6
v_gene: TRBV15
d_gene: NA
abundance: once
CDR3aa: CATSSGGSGANVLTF
CDR3nt: TGTGCCACCAGCAGCGGGGGCTCTGGGGCCAACGTCCTGACTTTC

j_gene: TRBJ2-5
v_gene: TRBV18
d_gene: TRBD1
abundance: NA
CDR3aa: CASSPFRQGIQETQYF
CDR3nt: TGTGCCAGCTCACCTTTTCGACAGGGGATACAAGAGACCCAGTACTTC

j_gene: TRBJ1-3
v_gene: TRBV10-2
d_gene: NA
abundance: once
CDR3aa: CAASGRSQNGNTIYF
CDR3nt: TGCGCCGCCTCGGGCAGGTCCCAGAATGGAAACACCATATATTTT

j_gene: TRBJ2-3
v_gene: TRBV4-2
d_gene: NA
abundance: once
CDR3aa: CASSPLGAGGTDTQYF
CDR3nt: TGTGCCAGCAGCCCCTTAGGCGCAGGAGGCACAGATACGCAGTATTTT

j_gene: TRBJ1-1
v_gene: TRBV5-4
d_gene: TRBD1
abundance: few
CDR3aa: CASSLDRVGEAFF
CDR3nt: TGTGCCAGCAGCCTTGACAGGGTGGGGGAGGCTTTCTTT

j_gene: TRBJ1-5
v_gene: TRBV2
d_gene: NA
abundance: few
CDR3aa: CASTSGQIGNQPQHF
CDR3nt: TGTGCCAGCACTTCAGGACAAATCGGCAATCAGCCCCAGCATTTT

j_gene: TRBJ1-2
v_gene: TRBV7-2
d_gene: NA
abundance: NA
CDR3aa: CASSLVQGFGYTF
CDR3nt: TGTGCCAGCAGCTTAGTGCAGGGTTTTGGCTACACCTTC

j_gene: TRBJ1-5
v_gene: TRBV19
d_gene: NA
abundance: NA
CDR3aa: CASSIRAVYQPQHF
CDR3nt: TGTGCCAGTAGTATAAGGGCAGTCTATCAGCCCCAGCATTTT

j_gene: TRBJ1-6
v_gene: TRBV18
d_gene: NA
abundance: NA
CDR3aa: CASSPPRGAGNNSPLHF
CDR3nt: TGTGCCAGCTCACCACCGAGGGGGGCGGGGAATAATTCACCCCTCCACTTT

j_gene: TRBJ1-2
v_gene: TRBV9
d_gene: NA
abundance: NA
CDR3aa: CASSPPAGRANYGYTF
CDR3nt: TGTGCCAGCAGCCCCCCCGCAGGGCGAGCTAACTATGGCTACACCTTC

j_gene: TRBJ1-5
v_gene: TRBV30
d_gene: TRBD1
abundance: few
CDR3aa: CAWSSGQGLRAQHF
CDR3nt: TGTGCCTGGAGTTCGGGACAGGGACTTCGGGCCCAGCATTTT

j_gene: TRBJ2-3
v_gene: TRBV24-1
d_gene: TRBD1
abundance: NA
CDR3aa: CATSGQGALGTDTQYF
CDR3nt: TGTGCCACCTCCGGACAGGGGGCCTTGGGCACAGATACGCAGTATTTT

j_gene: TRBJ2-1
v_gene: TRBV2
d_gene: TRBD1
abundance: NA
CDR3aa: CASSEQGVPYNEQFF
CDR3nt: TGTGCCAGCAGTGAACAGGGGGTTCCCTACAATGAGCAGTTCTTC

j_gene: TRBJ2-5
v_gene: TRBV7-8
d_gene: NA
abundance: NA
CDR3aa: CASSSYGLPTGETQYF
CDR3nt: TGTGCCAGCAGCTCTTATGGGTTACCGACGGGAGAGACCCAGTACTTC

j_gene: TRBJ2-5
v_gene: TRBV2
d_gene: NA
abundance: medium-sized
CDR3aa: CASVRASVPRETQYF
CDR3nt: TGTGCCAGCGTCCGGGCTAGCGTACCAAGGGAGACCCAGTACTTC

j_gene: TRBJ2-3
v_gene: TRBV12-3/TRBV12-4
d_gene: NA
abundance: NA
CDR3aa: CASNIQDTQYF
CDR3nt: TGTGCCAGCAACATTCAGGATACGCAGTATTTT

j_gene: TRBJ1-1
v_gene: TRBV18
d_gene: TRBD1
abundance: NA
CDR3aa: CASSPQLGTEFTEAFF
CDR3nt: TGTGCCAGCTCACCCCAGCTCGGGACAGAATTCACTGAAGCTTTCTTT

j_gene: TRBJ2-5
v_gene: TRBV5-1
d_gene: TRBD2
abundance: NA
CDR3aa: CASSQGTSGGLGKETQYF
CDR3nt: TGCGCCAGCAGCCAGGGGACTAGCGGGGGGCTTGGGAAAGAGACCCAGTACTTC